The clone carrying this T cell receptor beta chain was recorded many times. Its antigen is not identified. Each donor's blood draw was approximately 10 milliliters of peripheral blood. The source of the sample is a study of blood T cells in healthy people across ages. Study-wide points: CMV infection status of these donors was not known. PBMCs went unsorted, and a conclusive naive versus antigen-experienced comparison was therefore prevented. TCR beta diversity correlated strongly with naive T cell percentage.

Combining a sample-barcoded 5' primer with a J-beta primer mix, a second PCR ran for roughly 7 to 12 cycles. TCRdb processed the 5' RACE reads anew with MiXCR; each CDR3 protein has one entry. The sample has around 1.7 million distinct CDR3 sequences; 28% are singletons. This CDR3 region has 13 residues. Between the trimmed V and J ends, which lost 1 base and 8 bases, there was a span of 10 bases. Germline assignment: CDR1 SGHTA and CDR2 FQGNSA. This receptor was obtained from a woman in her thirties in good health. Sample: blood. The chain recombines TRBV7-2 with TRBJ2-3, with a possible D match to TRBD2 (6 bases). CDR3 region: CASSLERGFTQYF. The DNA for the CDR3 is TGTGCCAGCAGCTTAGAACGGGGGTTTACGCAGTATTTT.